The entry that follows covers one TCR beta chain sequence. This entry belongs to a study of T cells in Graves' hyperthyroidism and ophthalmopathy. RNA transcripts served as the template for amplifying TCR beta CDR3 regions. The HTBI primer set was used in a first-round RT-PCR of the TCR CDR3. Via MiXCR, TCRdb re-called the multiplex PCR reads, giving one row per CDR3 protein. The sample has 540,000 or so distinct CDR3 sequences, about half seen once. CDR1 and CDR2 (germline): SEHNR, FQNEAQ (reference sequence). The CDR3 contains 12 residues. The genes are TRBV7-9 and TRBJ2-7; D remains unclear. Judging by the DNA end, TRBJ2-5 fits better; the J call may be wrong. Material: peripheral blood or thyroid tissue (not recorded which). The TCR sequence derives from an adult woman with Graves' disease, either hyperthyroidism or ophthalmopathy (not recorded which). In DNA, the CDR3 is TGTGCCAGCAGACAAGGCTACGGGACCCAGTACTTC. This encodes CASRQGYGTQYF.